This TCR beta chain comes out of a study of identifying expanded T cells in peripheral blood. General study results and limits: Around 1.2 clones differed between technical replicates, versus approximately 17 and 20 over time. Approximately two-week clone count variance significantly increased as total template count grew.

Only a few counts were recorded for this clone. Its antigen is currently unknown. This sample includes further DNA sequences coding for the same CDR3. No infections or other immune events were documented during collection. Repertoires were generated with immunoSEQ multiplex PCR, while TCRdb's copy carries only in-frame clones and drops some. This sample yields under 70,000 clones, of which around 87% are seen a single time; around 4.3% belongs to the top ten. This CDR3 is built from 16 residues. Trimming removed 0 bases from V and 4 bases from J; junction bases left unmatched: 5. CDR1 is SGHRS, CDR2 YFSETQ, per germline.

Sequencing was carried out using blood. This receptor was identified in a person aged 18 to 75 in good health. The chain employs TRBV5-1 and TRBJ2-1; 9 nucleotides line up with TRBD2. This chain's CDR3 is CASSLAGLAGYNEQFF. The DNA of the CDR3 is TGCGCCAGCAGCTTGGCCGGTCTAGCGGGATACAATGAGCAGTTCTTC.